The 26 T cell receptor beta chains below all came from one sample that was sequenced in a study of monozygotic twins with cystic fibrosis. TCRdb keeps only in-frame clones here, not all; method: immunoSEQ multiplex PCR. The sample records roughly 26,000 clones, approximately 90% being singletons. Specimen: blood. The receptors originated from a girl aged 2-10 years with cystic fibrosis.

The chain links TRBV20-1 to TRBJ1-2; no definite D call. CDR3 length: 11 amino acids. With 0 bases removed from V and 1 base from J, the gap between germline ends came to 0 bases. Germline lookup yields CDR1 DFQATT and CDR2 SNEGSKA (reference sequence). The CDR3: CSARDNYGYTF. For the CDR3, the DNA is TGCAGTGCTAGAGATAACTATGGCTACACCTTC.

The CDR3 DNA reads as TGTGCCAGCAGCCCCGTTGTTGGGGGGACACGATCCTACGAGCAGTACTTC. Amino acids: CASSPVVGGTRSYEQYF. The genes are TRBV9 and TRBJ2-7, with D perhaps given as TRBD1 or TRBD2 (6 bases each). Germline V CDR1 and CDR2: SGDLS, YYNGEE. The V end lost 4 bases, the J end lost 1 base, and 21 bases lay between the germline ends. The CDR3 is made up of 17 amino acids.

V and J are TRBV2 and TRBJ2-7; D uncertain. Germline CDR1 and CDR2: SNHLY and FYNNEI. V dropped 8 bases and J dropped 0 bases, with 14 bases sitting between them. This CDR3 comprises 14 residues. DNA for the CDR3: TGTGCCAGCCTTTTTGACAAGAGCTCCTACGAGCAGTACTTC. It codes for CASLFDKSSYEQYF.

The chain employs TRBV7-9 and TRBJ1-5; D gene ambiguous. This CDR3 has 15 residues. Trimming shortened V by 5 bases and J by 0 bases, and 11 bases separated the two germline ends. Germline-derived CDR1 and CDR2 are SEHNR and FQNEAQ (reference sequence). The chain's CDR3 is CASSLGGYSNQPQHF. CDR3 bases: TGTGCCAGCAGCCTGGGAGGGTATAGCAATCAGCCCCAGCATTTT.

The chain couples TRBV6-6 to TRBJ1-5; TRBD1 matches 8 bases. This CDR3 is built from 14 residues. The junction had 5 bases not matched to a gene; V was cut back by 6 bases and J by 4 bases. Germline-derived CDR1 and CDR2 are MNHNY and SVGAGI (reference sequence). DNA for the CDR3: TGTGCCAGCAGACGACAGGGGACAAATCAGCCCCAGCATTTT. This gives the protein CASRRQGTNQPQHF.

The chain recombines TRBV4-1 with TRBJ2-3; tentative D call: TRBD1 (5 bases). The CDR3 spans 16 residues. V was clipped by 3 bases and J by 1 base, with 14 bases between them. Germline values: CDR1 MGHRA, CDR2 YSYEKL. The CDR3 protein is CASSHDRGMGTDTQYF. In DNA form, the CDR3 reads TGCGCCAGCAGCCACGATAGGGGAATGGGCACAGATACGCAGTATTTT.

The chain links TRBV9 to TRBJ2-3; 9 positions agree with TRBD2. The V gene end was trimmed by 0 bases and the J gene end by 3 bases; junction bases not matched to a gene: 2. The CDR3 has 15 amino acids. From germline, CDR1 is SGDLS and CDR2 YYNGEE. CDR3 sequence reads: CASSVEAGGTDTQYF. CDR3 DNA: TGTGCCAGCAGCGTAGAAGCGGGGGGAACAGATACGCAGTATTTT.

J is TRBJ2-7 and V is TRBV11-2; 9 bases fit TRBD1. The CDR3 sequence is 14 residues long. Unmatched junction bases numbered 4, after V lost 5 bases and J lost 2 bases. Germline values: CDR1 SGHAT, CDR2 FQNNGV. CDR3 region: CASSTNRGPYEQYF. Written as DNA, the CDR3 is TGTGCCAGCAGCACGAACAGGGGGCCCTACGAGCAGTACTTC.

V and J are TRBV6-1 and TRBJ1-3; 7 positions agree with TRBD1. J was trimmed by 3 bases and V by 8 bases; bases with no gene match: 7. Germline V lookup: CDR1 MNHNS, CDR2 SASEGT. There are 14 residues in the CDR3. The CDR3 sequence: CASFLGGLGNTIYF. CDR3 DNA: TGTGCCAGCTTCTTAGGGGGCCTTGGAAACACCATATATTTT.

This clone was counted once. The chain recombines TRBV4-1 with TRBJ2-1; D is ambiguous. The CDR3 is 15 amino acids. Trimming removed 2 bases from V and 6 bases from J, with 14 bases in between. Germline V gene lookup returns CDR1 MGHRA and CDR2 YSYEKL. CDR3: CASSQSPGPINEQFF. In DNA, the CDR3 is TGCGCCAGCAGCCAAAGCCCGGGTCCCATCAATGAGCAGTTCTTC.

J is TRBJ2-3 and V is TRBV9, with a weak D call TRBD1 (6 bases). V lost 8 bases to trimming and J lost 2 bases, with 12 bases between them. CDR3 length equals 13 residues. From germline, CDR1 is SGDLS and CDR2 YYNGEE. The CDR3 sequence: CASRMGHTDTQYF. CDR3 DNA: TGTGCCAGTCGAATGGGACACACAGATACGCAGTATTTT.

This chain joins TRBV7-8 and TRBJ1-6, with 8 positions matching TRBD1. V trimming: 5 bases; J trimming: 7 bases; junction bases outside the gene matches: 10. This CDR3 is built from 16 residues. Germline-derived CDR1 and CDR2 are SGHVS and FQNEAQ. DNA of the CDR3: TGTGCCAGCAGCCCACAACGGGACAGGAGGAATTCACCCCTCCACTTT. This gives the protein CASSPQRDRRNSPLHF. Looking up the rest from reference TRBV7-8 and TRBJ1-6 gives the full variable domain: GAGVSQSPRYKVAKRGQDVALRCDPISGHVSLFWYQQALGQGPEFLTYFQNEAQLDKSGLPSDRFFAERPEGSVSTLKIQRTQQEDSAVYLCASSPQRDRRNSPLHFGNGTRLTVT.

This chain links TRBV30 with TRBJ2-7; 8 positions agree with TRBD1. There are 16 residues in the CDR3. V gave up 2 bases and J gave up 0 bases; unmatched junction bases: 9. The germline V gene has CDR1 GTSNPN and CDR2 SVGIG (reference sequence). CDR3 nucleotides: TGTGCCTGGAGTCTTTTTGGGGGACAGGCCTCCTACGAGCAGTACTTC. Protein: CAWSLFGGQASYEQYF.

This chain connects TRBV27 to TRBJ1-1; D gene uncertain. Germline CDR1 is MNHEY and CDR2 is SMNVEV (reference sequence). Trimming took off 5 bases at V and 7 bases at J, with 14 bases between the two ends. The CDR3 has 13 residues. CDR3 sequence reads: CASSPRHAFEAFF. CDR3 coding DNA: TGTGCCAGCAGTCCCCGACACGCGTTTGAAGCTTTCTTT.

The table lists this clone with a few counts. In DNA form, the CDR3 reads TGCGCCAGCAGCCAAGCTTTACAGGTGCTGGGCAATCAGCCCCAGCATTTT. It translates to CASSQALQVLGNQPQHF. The chain links TRBV4-1 to TRBJ1-5, with D possibly matching TRBD1 (5 bases). Trimming stripped 1 base from V and 2 bases from J, with 15 bases between. Germline V lookup: CDR1 MGHRA, CDR2 YSYEKL. The CDR3 runs 17 residues.

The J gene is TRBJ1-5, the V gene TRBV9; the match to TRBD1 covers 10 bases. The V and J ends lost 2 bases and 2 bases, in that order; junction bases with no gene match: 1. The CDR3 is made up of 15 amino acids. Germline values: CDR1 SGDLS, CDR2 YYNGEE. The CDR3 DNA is TGTGCCAGCAGCGTGGGGACAGGGGGCAATCAGCCCCAGCATTTT. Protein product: CASSVGTGGNQPQHF.

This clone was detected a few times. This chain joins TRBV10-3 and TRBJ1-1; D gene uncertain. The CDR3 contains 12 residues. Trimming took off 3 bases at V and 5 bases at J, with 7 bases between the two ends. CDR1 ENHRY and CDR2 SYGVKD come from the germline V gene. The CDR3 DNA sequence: TGTGCCATCAGTGATCTCCCGACTGAAGCTTTCTTT. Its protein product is CAISDLPTEAFF.

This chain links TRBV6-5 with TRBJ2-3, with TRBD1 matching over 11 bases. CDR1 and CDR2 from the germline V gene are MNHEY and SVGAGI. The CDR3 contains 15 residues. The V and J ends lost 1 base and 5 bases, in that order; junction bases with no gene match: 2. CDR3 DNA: TGTGCCAGCAGTTACTGGACAGGGGGCAAAGATACGCAGTATTTT. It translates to CASSYWTGGKDTQYF.

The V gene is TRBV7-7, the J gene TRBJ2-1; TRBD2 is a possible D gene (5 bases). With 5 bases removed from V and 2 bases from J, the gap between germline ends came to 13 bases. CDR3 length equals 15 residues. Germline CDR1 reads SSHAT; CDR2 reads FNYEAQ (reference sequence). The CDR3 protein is CASSLLVGTYNEQFF. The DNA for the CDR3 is TGTGCCAGCAGCCTACTAGTAGGTACCTACAATGAGCAGTTCTTC.

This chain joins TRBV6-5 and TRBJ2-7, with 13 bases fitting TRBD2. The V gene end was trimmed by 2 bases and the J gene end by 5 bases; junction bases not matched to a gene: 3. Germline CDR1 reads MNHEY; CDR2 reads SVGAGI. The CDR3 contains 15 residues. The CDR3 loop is CASSYGGLAGNEQYF. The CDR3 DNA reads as TGTGCCAGCAGTTACGGGGGACTAGCGGGGAACGAGCAGTACTTC.

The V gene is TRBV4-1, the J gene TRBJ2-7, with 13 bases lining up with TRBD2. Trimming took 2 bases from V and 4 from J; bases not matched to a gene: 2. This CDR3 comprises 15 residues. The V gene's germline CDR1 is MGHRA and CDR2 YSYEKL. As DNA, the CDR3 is TGCGCCAGCAGCCAACCGGGACTAGCGGGGTACGAGCAGTACTTC. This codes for CASSQPGLAGYEQYF.

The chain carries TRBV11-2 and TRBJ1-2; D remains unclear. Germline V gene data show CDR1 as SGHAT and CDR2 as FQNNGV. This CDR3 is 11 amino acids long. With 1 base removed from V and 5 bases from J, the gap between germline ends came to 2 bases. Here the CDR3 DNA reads TGTGCCAGCAGCTTAGGGTATGGCTACACCTTC. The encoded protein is CASSLGYGYTF. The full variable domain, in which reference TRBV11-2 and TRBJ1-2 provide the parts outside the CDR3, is EAGVAQSPRYKIIEKRQSVAFWCNPISGHATLYWYQQILGQGPKLLIQFQNNGVVDDSQLPKDRFSAERLKGVDSTLKIQPAKLEDSAVYLCASSLGYGYTFGSGTRLTVV.

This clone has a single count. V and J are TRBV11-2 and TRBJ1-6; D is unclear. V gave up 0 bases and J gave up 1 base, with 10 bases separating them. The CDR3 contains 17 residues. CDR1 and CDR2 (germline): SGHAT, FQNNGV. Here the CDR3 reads CASSLDPLGSYNSPLHF. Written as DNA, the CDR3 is TGTGCCAGCAGCTTAGATCCTCTGGGGTCCTATAATTCACCCCTCCACTTT.

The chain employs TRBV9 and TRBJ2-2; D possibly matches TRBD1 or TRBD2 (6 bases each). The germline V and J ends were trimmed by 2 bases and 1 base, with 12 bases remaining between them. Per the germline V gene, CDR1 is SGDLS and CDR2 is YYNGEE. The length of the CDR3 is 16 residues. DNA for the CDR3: TGTGCCAGCAGCGTCGAGGGGGGCTGGAACACCGGGGAGCTGTTTTTT. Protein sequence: CASSVEGGWNTGELFF.

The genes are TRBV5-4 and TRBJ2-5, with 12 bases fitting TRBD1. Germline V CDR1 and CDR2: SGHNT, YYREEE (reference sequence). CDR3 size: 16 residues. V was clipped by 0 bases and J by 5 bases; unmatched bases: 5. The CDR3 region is CASSLAGQGAVETQYF. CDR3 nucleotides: TGTGCCAGCAGCTTGGCGGGACAGGGGGCAGTGGAGACCCAGTACTTC.

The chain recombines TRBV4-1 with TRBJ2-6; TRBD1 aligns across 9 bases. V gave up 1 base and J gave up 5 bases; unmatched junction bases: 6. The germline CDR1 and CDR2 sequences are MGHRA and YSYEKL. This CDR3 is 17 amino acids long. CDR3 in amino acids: CASSQGTGDLWANVLTF. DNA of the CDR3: TGCGCCAGCAGCCAAGGGACAGGGGACCTCTGGGCCAACGTCCTGACTTTC.